The T cell receptor beta chain under discussion was sequenced for a study of beta chain features in type 1 diabetes. Across the study: Sorted cells from all samples, numbering roughly 100,000,000, were examined.

The isolated RNA, all of it, was reverse transcribed, so expressed TCRB transcripts were what got sequenced. Measured with immunoSEQ multiplex PCR; TCRdb has only the in-frame clones, and not every one. This table holds under 550,000 clones, approximately 10% found once. CDR1 and CDR2 (germline): SEHNR, FQNEAQ (reference sequence). The V end lost 1 base, the J end lost 2 bases, and 10 bases lay between the germline ends. This CDR3 has 15 amino acids. This clone was found a few times. Its antigen is currently unknown. Study results and limitations: Here, the possible influence of HLA type (on TCRB rearrangement) remained unresolved. Reduced insertions and increased deletions marked VDJ junctions in type 1 diabetes patients.

This TCR was sampled from a woman aged 18 to 35 in good health. The chain has TRBV7-9 and TRBJ2-3, with D unresolved. The sample comprised naive CD4+ T cells from blood. CDR3 DNA sequence: TGTGCCAGCAGCTTAGGCTGGCAGTCCACAGATACGCAGTATTTT. Its protein is CASSLGWQSTDTQYF.